These T cell receptor beta chains were read from a single sample in a study of T cells after somatic rescue of genetic block. Sequencing used immunoSEQ multiplex PCR; TCRdb keeps in-frame clones, though not all of them. This table holds 110,000 or so clones, about 93% found once. The specimen sequenced was peripheral blood mononuclear cells (PBMCs). The receptors stem from a woman aged 18-29 years. Both conserved end residues are trimmed from each CDR3. Not all rows give a size; the values are once, few, many and, for expanded clones, a class.

j_gene,v_gene,abundance,CDR3aa
TRBJ1-6,TRBV29-1,few,RAYRGFSPLH
TRBJ2-5,TRBV6-6,NA,ASSSATSLKTQY
TRBJ2-3,TRBV18,NA,ASSPPGQGVASAQY
TRBJ2-2,TRBV21-1,NA,ASSKRLAGGLNTGELF
TRBJ1-2,TRBV18,once,ASSHGKGGYGYT
TRBJ2-7,TRBV11-3,NA,ASSLDRVRGREQY
TRBJ1-6,TRBV19,NA,ARDREN
TRBJ2-7,TRBV7-2,once,ASSLDRGNYEQY
TRBJ1-3,TRBV6-5,NA,ASTFDPGNTIY
TRBJ1-5,TRBV28,few,ASSSGGGNQPQH
TRBJ1-2,TRBV1,NA,TSSHPAGKGNYGYT
TRBJ1-1,TRBV19,NA,ASSMMFGGEVNTEAF
TRBJ1-6,TRBV6-5,NA,ASSYFAGGGSPLH
TRBJ2-7,TRBV2,NA,ASSESGTGRGTYEQY
TRBJ2-1,TRBV6-1,NA,ASSRQPNSYNEQF
TRBJ2-2,TRBV5-8,NA,ASRSGSTPTGELF
TRBJ2-2,TRBV7-6,NA,ASSLGLSGGNTGELF
TRBJ1-6,TRBV2,NA,ASLASGGNSPLH
TRBJ1-4,TRBV10-1,NA,ASGIRGQEEKLF
TRBJ1-2,TRBV6-5,NA,ASSTGEWKVGYT
TRBJ1-3,TRBV6-5,NA,ASTRQGPSGNTIY
TRBJ2-5,TRBV4-3,NA,ASSQDLSTAKTRH
TRBJ1-6,TRBV30,NA,AWSRENSPLH
TRBJ2-7,TRBV9,once,ASSSTHGGGYEQY
TRBJ1-1,TRBV7-9,NA,ASSVLTGPNTEAF
TRBJ2-7,TRBV5-1,once,ASSPHAGQSVGEQY
TRBJ2-4,TRBV6-1,NA,ASSRDNLAKNIQY
TRBJ2-7,TRBV5-4,NA,ASSPQGFGLYEQY